This T cell receptor (beta chain) was recovered during a study of T cell responses to AZD1222 COVID-19 vaccine. Study-wide context: It was second doses at about 4 or about 12 weeks that were pooled. Points from the study as a whole: Without day 14 samples, only post-peak T cell repertoires were studied. The study found Spike-specific TCR breadth and depth rose after two AZD1222 doses.

Details on this clone: Its target is unknown.

Sequencing used immunoSEQ multiplex PCR; TCRdb keeps in-frame clones, though not all of them. The table includes about 140,000 clones, around nine tenths detected once. The V segment lost 4 bases and the J segment 8 bases; nucleotides outside the gene matches: 4. The germline gives CDR1 SGHTS, CDR2 YDEGEE. The CDR3 spans 12 residues. The J gene is TRBJ1-2, the V gene TRBV5-8; 8 nucleotides match TRBD1. Specimen: peripheral blood, collected on day 0 of AZD1222 vaccination. The TCR originated in an adult in good health. The CDR3 loop is CASSRTGRGYTF. In DNA form, the CDR3 reads TGTGCCAGCAGCCGGACAGGGCGCGGCTACACCTTC.